This TCR beta chain was recovered during a study of T cell responses to AZD1222 COVID-19 vaccine. Clones were sequenced by immunoSEQ multiplex PCR, and TCRdb holds only the in-frame ones, with some missing. This sample has roughly 170,000 clones; 88% occur once, and the top ten carry roughly 0.5%. Germline loops: CDR1 SGHAT, CDR2 FQNNGV. The trim removed 3 bases at V and 1 base at J, leaving 6 bases unmatched. The CDR3 spans 16 residues. This clone has a handful of counts. Specimen: peripheral blood, collected on day 0 of AZD1222 vaccination. This chain uses TRBV11-2 with TRBJ2-7; 10 nucleotides line up with TRBD2. This TCR was sampled from an adult in good health. The CDR3 region is CASSFGGGLASYEQYF. DNA of the CDR3: TGTGCCAGCAGCTTCGGGGGGGGACTAGCGTCCTACGAGCAGTACTTC.